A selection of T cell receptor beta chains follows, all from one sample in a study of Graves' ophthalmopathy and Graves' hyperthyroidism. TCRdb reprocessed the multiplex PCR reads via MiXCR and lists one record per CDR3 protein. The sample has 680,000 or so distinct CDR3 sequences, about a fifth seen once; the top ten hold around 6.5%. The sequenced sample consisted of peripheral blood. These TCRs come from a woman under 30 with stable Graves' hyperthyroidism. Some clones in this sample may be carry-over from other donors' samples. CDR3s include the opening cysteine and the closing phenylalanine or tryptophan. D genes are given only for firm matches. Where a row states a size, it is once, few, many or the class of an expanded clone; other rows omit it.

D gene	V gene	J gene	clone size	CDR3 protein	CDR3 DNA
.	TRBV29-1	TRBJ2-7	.	CSARAGSTYEQYF	TGCAGCGCACGCGCCGGGTCGACCTACGAGCAGTACTTC
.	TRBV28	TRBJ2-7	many	CASSPRIFRGGAGYEQYF	TGTGCCAGCAGTCCCAGGATATTTAGGGGAGGTGCCGGGTACGAGCAGTACTTC
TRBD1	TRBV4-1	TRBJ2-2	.	CASSRRTGENTGELFF	TGCGCCAGCAGCCGCCGGACAGGGGAGAACACCGGGGAGCTGTTTTTT
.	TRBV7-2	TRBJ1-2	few	CANSSSPTQPYGCTF	.
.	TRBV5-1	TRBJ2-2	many	CASSLGPNTGELFF	TGTGCCAGCAGCTTAGGGCCGAACACCGGGGAGCTGTTTTTT
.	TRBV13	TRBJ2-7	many	CASSSRTGVYPLEQYF	TGTGCCAGCAGCTCCCGAACGGGGGTGTACCCTCTCGAGCAGTACTTC
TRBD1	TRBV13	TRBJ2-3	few	CASSQRQGLDTQYF	TGTGCCAGCAGCCAACGACAGGGGCTGGATACGCAGTATTTT
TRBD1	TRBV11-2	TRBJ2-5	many	CASSVGGQGIGETQYF	TGTGCCAGCAGCGTCGGGGGACAGGGGATAGGAGAGACCCAGTACTTC
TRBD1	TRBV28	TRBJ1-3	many	CASSSGQGAGNTIYF	TGTGCCAGCAGTTCGGGACAGGGAGCTGGAAACACCATATATTTT
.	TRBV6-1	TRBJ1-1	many	CASSRGDLNTEAFF	TGTGCCAGCAGCCGCGGCGACTTGAACACTGAAGCTTTCTTT
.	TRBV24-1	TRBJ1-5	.	CATGGAGRNQPQHF	TGTGCCACCGGTGGTGCAGGCCGCAATCAGCCCCAGCATTTT
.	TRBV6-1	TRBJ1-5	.	CASSETSGGARQPQHF	TGTGCCAGCAGTGAAACATCTGGAGGGGCCCGTCAGCCCCAGCATTTT
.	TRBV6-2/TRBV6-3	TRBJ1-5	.	CASSDRTDQPQHF	TGTGCCAGCAGCGACAGGACGGATCAGCCCCAGCATTTT
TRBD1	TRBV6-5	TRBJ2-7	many	CASSRRRDRDYEQYF	TGTGCCAGCAGTCGCCGCCGGGACAGGGACTACGAGCAGTACTTC
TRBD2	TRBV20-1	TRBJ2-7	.	CSASNPGLVTYGQYF	TGCAGTGCTAGCAACCCGGGACTAGTGACCTACGGGCAGTACTTC
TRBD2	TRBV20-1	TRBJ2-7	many	CSAQGTSGSYEQYF	TGCAGTGCCCAAGGCACTAGCGGGTCCTACGAGCAGTACTTC
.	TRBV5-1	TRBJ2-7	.	CASRDGTGDLLEQYF	TGCGCCAGCAGGGATGGAACGGGGGATCTGCTTGAGCAGTACTTC
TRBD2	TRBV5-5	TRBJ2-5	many	CASSLGAAGPQETQYF	TGTGCCAGCAGCTTGGGGGCAGCGGGGCCCCAAGAGACCCAGTACTTC
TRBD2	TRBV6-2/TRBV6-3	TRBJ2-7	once	CASSYWTSGRPTFSYEQYF	TGTGCCAGCAGTTACTGGACTAGCGGGAGGCCTACCTTCTCCTACGAGCAGTACTTC
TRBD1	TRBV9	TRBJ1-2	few	CASSVEASGTALYGYTF	TGTGCCAGCAGCGTAGAGGCGTCGGGGACAGCTCTCTATGGCTACACCTTC
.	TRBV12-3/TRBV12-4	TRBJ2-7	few	CASSFSRGHEQYF	TGTGCCAGCAGCTTTTCCCGGGGGCACGAGCAGTACTTC
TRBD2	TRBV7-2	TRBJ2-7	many	CASRRTSGTYEQYF	TGTGCCAGCAGGCGGACTAGCGGGACCTACGAGCAGTACTTC
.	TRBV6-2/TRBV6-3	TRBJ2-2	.	CASRVGPGLTNTGELFF	TGTGCCAGCCGGGTCGGACCGGGACTTACGAACACCGGGGAGCTGTTTTTT
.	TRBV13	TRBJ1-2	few	CASSRRGETYGYTF	TGTGCCAGCAGCCGCCGCGGGGAAACATATGGCTACACCTTC